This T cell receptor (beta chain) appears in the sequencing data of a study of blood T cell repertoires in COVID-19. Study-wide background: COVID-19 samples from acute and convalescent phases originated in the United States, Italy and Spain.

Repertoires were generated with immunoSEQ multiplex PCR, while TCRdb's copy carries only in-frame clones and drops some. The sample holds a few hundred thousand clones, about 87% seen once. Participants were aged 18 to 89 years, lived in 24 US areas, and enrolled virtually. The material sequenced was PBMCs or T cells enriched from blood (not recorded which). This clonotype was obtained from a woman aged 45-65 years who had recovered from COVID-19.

The CDR3 is CATNTGTGGYEQYF. The CDR3 coding sequence is TGTGCCACCAATACCGGGACAGGGGGCTACGAGCAGTACTTC. V gene TRBV28 combines with J gene TRBJ2-7; TRBD1 matches at 11 bases. Trimming at V came to 10 bases and at J to 3 bases, leaving 8 bases not matched to a gene. This CDR3 has 14 amino acids. The germline V gene encodes CDR1 MDHEN and CDR2 SYDVKM.